This T cell receptor (beta chain) emerged from a study of OX40 agonist ivuxolimab in advanced cancers. Note on this clone: What it binds is unknown.

Study conclusions and caveats: Among T cells, CD8+ cells averaged more expanded clones than CD4+ cells.

From germline, CDR1 is SGHAT and CDR2 FQNNGV. V gave up 3 bases and J gave up 4 bases; unmatched junction bases: 2. The CDR3 totals 13 residues. Using immunoSEQ multiplex PCR, the repertoire was profiled, and TCRdb retains in-frame clones only, with some absent. The sample comprises fewer than 90,000 clones, 86% of which are singletons, and around 0.76% rests with the top ten. The TCR comes from an adult with an advanced solid tumor such as melanoma, head and neck, liver or kidney cancer. Sequences were derived from CD4+ or CD8+ T cells sorted from blood, sampled in a trial of the OX40 agonist ivuxolimab. The chain employs TRBV11-2 and TRBJ2-5, with 7 bases fitting TRBD1. CDR3 coding DNA: TGTGCCAGCAGCTTTGCAGGGGGAGAGACCCAGTACTTC. Protein sequence: CASSFAGGETQYF.